This T cell receptor beta chain appears in the sequencing data of a study of T cells in Graves' hyperthyroidism and ophthalmopathy (dated by TCRdb to about 2019). A note on the overall study: Peripheral blood samples were taken at initial diagnosis, before any treatment was given. Whether ophthalmopathy could be predicted prospectively was tested in an independent validation cohort made up of 18 hyperthyroidism patients plus 17 patients who later progressed to ophthalmopathy. The approximately 100 discovery patients were randomly divided into training and test sets at a 7:3 ratio. The study also compared thyroid tissue and blood T-cell repertoires from more than five Graves' hyperthyroidism patients. Once sampling was done, hyperthyroidism patients were given methimazole at a starting dose of 30 mg daily, whereas ophthalmopathy patients were given high-dose intravenous methylprednisolone. The paper describes TCR Vbeta CDR3 sequencing of 140 or so peripheral blood samples, made up of 43 ophthalmopathy patients, roughly 80 hyperthyroidism patients and 17 progressor patients. TCR V-J signatures able to tell the groups apart were searched for in a discovery cohort of 100 or so patients, of whom roughly 42 had Graves' ophthalmopathy and under 65 had stable Graves' hyperthyroidism. On the study overall, not on this receptor specifically: Most expanded thyroid clonotypes (frequency above 0.001) were also detected in blood, suggesting blood repertoires may reflect thyroid immune responses. Ophthalmopathy was separated from stable hyperthyroidism by a 13 V-J signature model, with around 88% sensitivity and around 81% specificity obtained in cross-validation and 80%/75% obtained in testing. During validation, the model predicted progression to ophthalmopathy a median of around 7 months ahead of onset, with roughly 65% sensitivity and 72.22% specificity. No statistical method was used to fix the sample size in advance, and group allocation was not hidden from the investigators.

Trimming at the junction amounts to 4 bases on V and 0 bases on J, and the germline ends lie 13 bases apart. The CDR3 sequence holds 16 residues, the cysteine and phenylalanine included. CDR3 DNA is the only sequence kept; it has 48 bases, read in frame from the first base. CDR1 and CDR2 are drawn from the germline V gene: SQVTM, ANQGSEA. The hyperthyroidism patients were between 18 and 65 years old and newly diagnosed, with a disease duration of less than 2 months. Any patient with an uncontrolled infection, another autoimmune disease, pregnancy or lactation was excluded. Diagnoses relied on clinical symptoms, serum thyroxine and TRAb, thyroid ultrasound and orbital computed tomography. For progressor patients, blood was drawn at the first diagnosis of hyperthyroidism, before any ophthalmopathy symptoms had appeared. PBMCs were separated from under 12 ml of fresh peripheral blood using Ficoll-Paque density gradient centrifugation. Progressor patients were first diagnosed with Graves' hyperthyroidism and then developed ophthalmopathy during follow-up. Total RNA was extracted with Trizol reagent, and quality was checked on an Agilent 2100 Bioanalyzer.

The TCR beta CDR3 regions were amplified from RNA transcripts. For the first round of RT-PCR on the TCR CDR3, the HTBI primer set was used together with the Qiagen OneStep RT-PCR kit. Libraries were constructed in a second round of multiplex PCR, after which size selection and purification were carried out. Libraries were sequenced paired-end with 100 bp reads on an Illumina HiSeq2000. The paper's processing steps were these. Raw data were processed with SOAPnuke, discarding reads with adapters, uncalled bases, mean Phred below 15, or no exact constant-primer or identifier match. High-quality paired reads were merged using COPE v1.2.5, and each unique nucleotide sequence was defined as a clonotype. MiTCR v1.1 was used to align clonotypes to the IMGT TRBV, TRBD and TRBJ reference segments. Only V-J combinations with frequency above 0.0001, covering 99% to 99.2% of repertoires, were analysed. The TCS score was defined as the ratio of F50 (clonal expansion) to E x V (chaos), calculated using BLOSUM62-based TCRdist between CDR3 peptides within each V-J. Welch's t-statistics and random forest reduced approximately 520 V-J features to roughly 13, which were used in a naive Bayes classifier (R e1071). TCRdb trimmed public reads at Q25 via fastp, called clones via MiXCR and kept in-frame beta chains. Each entry merges the rows of one CDR3 protein and shows their most common DNA and genes. Clone size and V and J calls follow TCRdb, not the original study. Counted in this sample were 730,000 or so distinct CDR3 sequences; around 20% of them appeared once. The ten top clones hold 15% to 20% of the sample.

Notes on this clonotype: Its antigen is currently not known. No per-base quality is available; no much larger clone lies one base away.

The receptor was isolated from a woman aged 45 to 65 with Graves' hyperthyroidism that later progressed to Graves' ophthalmopathy. The specimen sequenced was blood. This chain is built from TRBV29-1 and TRBJ2-6; the D gene is perhaps TRBD1, from 6 matching bases. The DNA is as follows: TGCAGCGTTGCAGGGATAGGGGGCTCTGGGGCCAACGTCCTGACTTTC. Its protein product is CSVAGIGGSGANVLTF. The entire variable domain, with the stretches around the CDR3 drawn from the reference TRBV29-1 and TRBJ2-6 proteins, is SAVISQKPSRDICQRGTSLTIQCQVDSQVTMMFWYRQQPGQSLTLIATANQGSEATYESGFVIDKFPISRPNLTFSTLTVSNMSPEDSSIYLCSVAGIGGSGANVLTFGAGSRLTVL.